These T cell receptor beta chains were read from a single sample in a study of graft-versus-host responses after intestinal transplantation. TCRdb's table, derived via immunoSEQ multiplex PCR, lists solely in-frame clones and lacks some. The table records more than 85,000 clones, approximately 82% of them present only once. These receptors lack a known antigen. Sequenced material: unstimulated CD4+ T cells sorted from spleen or lymph node cells, taken before intestinal transplant. These receptor sequences come from a human donor who received an intestinal transplant. CDR3s include the opening cysteine and the closing phenylalanine or tryptophan. A D gene is named only where the DNA matches it firmly. Clone sizes are given selectively: once, few, many, or a class where the clone is expanded.

abundance,v_gene,d_gene,j_gene,CDR3aa,CDR3nt
.,TRBV7-2,.,TRBJ2-3,CASSPLGRGTDTQYF,TGTGCCAGCAGCCCATTGGGCAGGGGCACAGATACGCAGTATTTT
once,TRBV27,.,TRBJ2-7,CASSPQGYEQYF,TGTGCCAGCAGCCCTCAGGGCTACGAGCAGTACTTC
few,TRBV23-1,.,TRBJ2-2,CASRGRDSTRPGNTGELFF,TGCGCCAGCAGGGGCCGGGACTCGACCCGGCCGGGGAACACCGGGGAGCTGTTTTTT
.,TRBV19,TRBD2,TRBJ2-5,CASRPHSGSGHQETQYF,TGTGCCAGTAGACCCCATTCGGGTAGCGGGCACCAAGAGACCCAGTACTTC
.,TRBV2,TRBD1,TRBJ2-7,CASSPGGYEQYF,TGTGCCAGCAGCCCAGGGGGCTACGAGCAGTACTTC
once,TRBV6-5,.,TRBJ2-1,CASSYRSGYHNEQFF,TGTGCCAGCAGCTACCGGAGTGGGTACCACAATGAGCAGTTCTTC
.,TRBV5-6,.,TRBJ2-7,CASSFDIPYEQYF,TGTGCCAGCAGCTTCGACATCCCCTACGAGCAGTACTTC
.,TRBV18,TRBD2,TRBJ2-1,CASSPAGGTYNEQFF,TGTGCCAGCTCACCCGCGGGAGGGACCTACAATGAGCAGTTCTTC
.,TRBV28,TRBD1,TRBJ1-2,CASSSKKGQGVLYGYTF,TGTGCCAGCAGTTCAAAAAAGGGACAGGGGGTGCTCTATGGCTACACCTTC
.,TRBV7-2,TRBD1,TRBJ2-2,CASSRTGTGETGELFF,TGTGCCAGCAGCCGGACCGGGACAGGGGAAACCGGGGAGCTGTTTTTT
.,TRBV29-1,TRBD2,TRBJ2-3,CSIEGAGVSDTQYF,TGCAGCATTGAAGGGGCGGGAGTATCAGATACGCAGTATTTT
.,TRBV7-8,.,TRBJ2-4,CASSSGPRGIQYF,TGTGCCAGCAGCTCGGGTCCTAGGGGCATTCAGTACTTC
once,TRBV4-1,TRBD2,TRBJ2-3,CASSQDRGGGGADTQYF,TGCGCCAGCAGCCAAGATCGAGGCGGGGGAGGCGCAGATACGCAGTATTTT
.,TRBV2,.,TRBJ1-5,CASSAVTRGDQPQHF,TGTGCCAGCAGTGCGGTCACCCGGGGGGATCAGCCCCAGCATTTT
.,TRBV18,.,TRBJ1-2,CASSRTAGYGYTF,TGTGCCAGCTCTCGGACAGCAGGCTATGGCTACACCTTC
.,TRBV5-4,TRBD1,TRBJ2-2,CASSFQGAPGELFF,TGTGCCAGCAGCTTTCAGGGGGCGCCCGGGGAGCTGTTTTTT
once,TRBV27,TRBD1,TRBJ1-1,CASSSGGRLLNTEAFF,TGTGCCAGCAGTTCAGGGGGCCGGCTTTTGAACACTGAAGCTTTCTTT
.,TRBV15,.,TRBJ2-7,CATSREADFYEQYF,TGTGCCACCAGCCGCGAGGCAGATTTCTACGAGCAGTACTTC
.,TRBV6-5,.,TRBJ2-5,CASSGDRGFQETQYF,TGTGCCAGCAGTGGTGATCGGGGATTCCAAGAGACCCAGTACTTC
.,TRBV7-8,.,TRBJ1-4,CASSLVGGSNEKLFF,TGTGCCAGCAGCTTAGTGGGGGGGTCTAATGAAAAACTGTTTTTT
few,TRBV6-6,TRBD1,TRBJ1-2,CASSYPGTGSGYTF,TGTGCCAGCAGTTACCCTGGGACAGGCTCTGGCTACACCTTC
few,TRBV2,TRBD1,TRBJ1-6,CASRDRGNSPLHF,TGTGCCAGCAGAGACAGGGGTAATTCACCCCTCCACTTT
.,TRBV19,.,TRBJ1-3,CASSIRGSSGNTIYF,TGTGCCAGTAGTATCCGCGGCTCCTCTGGAAACACCATATATTTT
.,TRBV6-5,.,TRBJ1-1,CASSYGRRNTEAFF,TGTGCCAGCAGTTACGGCAGAAGGAACACTGAAGCTTTCTTT
.,TRBV28,.,TRBJ2-5,CASSLWRARETQYF,TGTGCCAGCAGTTTATGGAGAGCCCGAGAGACCCAGTACTTC
once,TRBV28,.,TRBJ2-2,CASSSVPGELFF,TGTGCCAGCAGTTCGGTGCCCGGGGAGCTGTTTTTT
few,TRBV6-5,TRBD1,TRBJ2-7,CASSRQGGSYEQYF,TGTGCCAGCAGCCGACAGGGGGGATCTTACGAGCAGTACTTC
.,TRBV7-8,TRBD2,TRBJ2-7,CASSVRLAGFFSYEQYF,TGTGCCAGCAGCGTCCGACTAGCGGGGTTCTTCTCCTACGAGCAGTACTTC
.,TRBV5-1,.,TRBJ1-2,CASSLSGTPSYGYTF,TGCGCCAGCAGTCTGTCCGGGACACCATCCTATGGCTACACCTTC
few,TRBV18,.,TRBJ2-7,CASSQGQGTYEQYF,TGTGCCAGCTCCCAGGGACAAGGGACCTACGAGCAGTACTTC
.,TRBV21-1,.,TRBJ2-2,CASGGGGAANTGELFF,TGTGCCAGCGGGGGGGGAGGTGCGGCGAACACCGGGGAGCTGTTTTTT
.,TRBV2,.,TRBJ1-4,CASKGVANEKLFF,TGTGCCAGCAAGGGGGTTGCTAATGAAAAACTGTTTTTT
.,TRBV6-5,.,TRBJ2-6,CASSLILVGGANVLTF,TGTGCCAGCAGTTTAATTTTAGTTGGTGGGGCCAACGTCCTGACTTTC
.,TRBV5-4,TRBD1,TRBJ1-2,CASSLGGRGYGYTF,TGTGCCAGCAGCTTGGGGGGCAGGGGGTATGGCTACACCTTC
.,TRBV6-5,.,TRBJ2-7,CASSDSVSYEQYF,TGTGCCAGCTCCGACAGCGTTTCCTACGAGCAGTACTTC
.,TRBV5-6,TRBD1,TRBJ2-7,CASSFPPGQGAGEQYF,TGTGCCAGCAGCTTCCCTCCGGGACAGGGGGCAGGCGAGCAGTACTTC
few,TRBV4-1,TRBD1,TRBJ1-1,CASSQVGTGRTEAFF,TGCGCCAGCAGCCAAGTTGGGACAGGGAGGACTGAAGCTTTCTTT
.,TRBV7-9,.,TRBJ2-7,CASSLGYRDRTYEQYF,TGTGCCAGCAGCTTAGGATACAGAGATAGGACCTACGAGCAGTACTTC
.,TRBV5-1,.,TRBJ2-5,CASSLAIRGSYQETQYF,TGCGCCAGCAGCTTGGCAATAAGGGGGTCGTACCAAGAGACCCAGTACTTC
few,TRBV6-6,TRBD1,TRBJ1-6,CASRTGGEVNSPLHF,TGTGCCAGCAGGACAGGGGGCGAGGTTAATTCACCCCTCCACTTT
.,TRBV18,TRBD1,TRBJ1-2,CASSPGQGANYGYTF,TGTGCCAGCTCACCAGGACAGGGCGCTAACTATGGCTACACCTTC
.,TRBV6-1,.,TRBJ1-2,CASSEGGAIYGYTF,TGTGCCAGCAGTGAAGGCGGCGCAATCTATGGCTACACCTTC
.,TRBV5-1,TRBD1,TRBJ1-1,CASSSGDRANTEAFF,TGCGCCAGCAGCTCGGGAGACAGGGCGAACACTGAAGCTTTCTTT
once,TRBV10-3,TRBD2,TRBJ2-2,CAISGLGGSVAGELFF,TGTGCCATCAGTGGACTGGGGGGGTCGGTCGCCGGGGAGCTGTTTTTT
.,TRBV5-1,TRBD2,TRBJ2-5,CASSLWTRETQYF,TGCGCCAGCAGCTTATGGACTAGAGAGACCCAGTACTTC